These 15 T cell receptor beta chains share one sample of origin, sequenced in a study of blood T cells in healthy people across ages (dated by TCRdb to the mid-2010s). Libraries were made using 5' RACE. The instrument was an Illumina HiSeq 2500. The second PCR ran for roughly 7 to 11 cycles and used a J-beta primer mix along with a sample-barcoded 5' primer. Starting from the raw public reads, TCRdb applied fastp trimming at Q25, assembled clones with MiXCR and retained in-frame beta chains. Every CDR3 protein is listed once, alongside the most common genes and DNA of its rows. Recorded for this sample are about 1.4 million distinct CDR3 sequences; approximately 63% of them occurred a single time. Of the sample, approximately 7% is held by the ten largest clones. Sequencing input: blood. Receptor source: a young man in good health.

V is TRBV24-1 and J is TRBJ2-3, with TRBD2 as a possible D gene (5 bases). This CDR3 spans 14 amino acids. The ends were cut back, 3 bases at V and 3 bases at J, with 9 bases in the middle. Germline V gives CDR1 KGHDR, CDR2 SFDVKD. As DNA, the CDR3 is TGTGCCACCAGTGATCCCGGGAAGACAGATACGCAGTATTTT. Encoded protein: CATSDPGKTDTQYF.

In its sample, this clonotype was seen a few times. The rearrangement links TRBV29-1 to TRBJ1-2, with D uncertain. V lost 4 bases to trimming and J lost 2 bases, with 11 bases between them. The CDR3 runs 13 residues. Germline V gives CDR1 SQVTM, CDR2 ANQGSEA. The CDR3 DNA is TGCAGCGTTGGAGGTAGGGTGAACTATGGCTACACCTTC. Translation: CSVGGRVNYGYTF.

CDR3 region: CASSQERTGEQYF. The CDR3 region has the DNA TGCGCCAGCAGCCAAGAGAGGACCGGCGAGCAGTACTTC. The chain recombines TRBV4-3 with TRBJ2-5; no clear D. The DNA end lines up better with TRBJ2-7; the J call may be wrong. The CDR3 totals 13 residues. Germline CDR1 and CDR2: LGHNA and YSLEER.

This clonotype was seen just once. The chain combines TRBV27 with TRBJ2-2; 8 bases align to TRBD2. The CDR3 runs to 12 residues. The V and J ends lost 6 bases and 13 bases, in that order; junction bases with no gene match: 7. Germline assignment: CDR1 MNHEY and CDR2 SMNVEV (reference sequence). The CDR3 loop is CASRGTRELLFF. The CDR3 DNA reads as TGTGCCAGCAGGGGGACTAGGGAGTTGCTGTTTTTT.

The V gene is TRBV12-5, the J gene TRBJ1-6, with 10 bases that match TRBD1. V gave up 6 bases and J gave up 3 bases; unmatched junction bases: 8. Germline V gene data show CDR1 as LGHNT and CDR2 as FRNRAP. The length of the CDR3 is 17 residues. The CDR3 DNA is TGTGCTAGTGGACGCCAGGGACAGGGGTTCTATAATTCACCCCTCCACTTT. As protein: CASGRQGQGFYNSPLHF.

The DNA for the CDR3 is TGTGCCAGCAGCCAAACCCCCTACAGGGGAACTGAAGCTTTCTTT. Translation gives CASSQTPYRGTEAFF. The gene calls are TRBV3-1 and TRBJ1-1, with 7 bases fitting TRBD1. The CDR3 covers 15 residues. Germline values: CDR1 LGHDT, CDR2 YNNKEL (reference sequence). Trimming took 2 bases from V and 5 from J; bases not matched to a gene: 8.

The chain couples TRBV14 to TRBJ2-7, with D perhaps matching TRBD2 (6 bases). Trimming cost V 2 bases and J 4 bases, with 18 bases left between them. CDR1 SGHDN and CDR2 FVKESK come from the germline V gene. The CDR3 has 16 amino acids. DNA for the CDR3: TGTGCCAGCAGCCAACCCGCGGTGGCAGGGACTTACGAGCAGTACTTC. Translating gives CASSQPAVAGTYEQYF.

A word on this clonotype: At one of its ends the junction is not consistent with the germline gene, which may arise from a read error. This chain uses TRBV25-1 with TRBJ1-2; unclear D gene. Germline V gene data show CDR1 as MGHDK and CDR2 as SYGVNS. The CDR3 has 13 residues. CDR3 amino acids: CANSPWEIGGYTF. CDR3 sequence (DNA): TGTGCCAACAGTCCCTGGGAGATCGGGGGCTACACCTTC.

J is TRBJ2-7 and V is TRBV10-2; D gene unclear. Germline values: CDR1 WSHSY, CDR2 SAAADI. There are 11 residues in the CDR3. Trimming took off 8 bases at V and 3 bases at J, with 8 bases between the two ends. Here the CDR3 reads CASVGHYEQYF. CDR3 coding DNA: TGCGCCAGCGTCGGTCACTACGAGCAGTACTTC.

This rearrangement joins TRBV4-1 to TRBJ2-1; D is perhaps TRBD1 (6 bases). Per germline, CDR1 MGHRA and CDR2 YSYEKL. The CDR3 sequence is 15 residues long. Trimming took 1 base from V and 4 from J, leaving 11 bases between them. DNA of the CDR3: TGCGCCAGCAGCCAAGTTTTTGGACAGTACAATGAGCAGTTCTTC. Protein: CASSQVFGQYNEQFF.

This clonotype showed up just a few times. The V and J genes are TRBV20-1 and TRBJ2-1; D perhaps matches TRBD2 (5 bases). Looked up from germline, CDR1 is DFQATT and CDR2 is SNEGSKA (reference sequence). Trimming took off 3 bases at V and 3 bases at J, with 6 bases between the two ends. The CDR3 is 12 residues long. CDR3 sequence reads: CSARDFYNEQFF. The DNA of the CDR3 is TGCAGTGCTAGGGACTTCTACAATGAGCAGTTCTTC.

The genes are TRBV20-1 and TRBJ1-2, with D maybe TRBD1 (5 bases). The CDR3 loop spans 13 amino acids. Germline CDR1 DFQATT, CDR2 SNEGSKA (reference sequence). The germline V and J ends were trimmed by 5 bases and 2 bases, with 12 bases remaining between them. DNA for the CDR3: TGCAGTGCTGGCGCCCAGGGCAACTATGGCTACACCTTC. Amino acid sequence: CSAGAQGNYGYTF.

This clonotype was seen more than once but under ten times. The DNA of the CDR3 is TGTGCCACCAGCAGGTCCAGGGGCCTCAACTATGGCTACACCTTC. It codes for CATSRSRGLNYGYTF. The chain recombines TRBV15 with TRBJ1-2, with TRBD1 as a possible D gene (6 bases). V shed 3 bases and J shed 2 bases, with 13 bases lying between them. CDR1 LNHNV and CDR2 YYDKDF come from the germline V gene (reference sequence). The CDR3 length is 15 residues.

CDR3 region: CASSELSGYEQYF. In nucleotides, the CDR3 is TGTGCCAGCAGTGAATTGTCCGGGTACGAGCAGTACTTC. The chain is built from TRBV2 and TRBJ2-7; D remains unclear. V lost 2 bases and J 4 bases, leaving 9 bases between the germline ends. This CDR3 is 13 amino acids long. Germline-derived CDR1 and CDR2 are SNHLY and FYNNEI.

This clonotype occurred a few times. The V call is TRBV12-5, the J call TRBJ2-1, with TRBD2 matching 13 bases. The trim removed 5 bases at V and 7 bases at J, leaving 8 bases unmatched. CDR1 and CDR2 (germline): LGHNT, FRNRAP. This CDR3 comprises 16 residues. As DNA, the CDR3 is TGTGCTAGTGGTGACGGACTAGCGGGAGTAGGAAATGAGCAGTTCTTC. As protein: CASGDGLAGVGNEQFF.